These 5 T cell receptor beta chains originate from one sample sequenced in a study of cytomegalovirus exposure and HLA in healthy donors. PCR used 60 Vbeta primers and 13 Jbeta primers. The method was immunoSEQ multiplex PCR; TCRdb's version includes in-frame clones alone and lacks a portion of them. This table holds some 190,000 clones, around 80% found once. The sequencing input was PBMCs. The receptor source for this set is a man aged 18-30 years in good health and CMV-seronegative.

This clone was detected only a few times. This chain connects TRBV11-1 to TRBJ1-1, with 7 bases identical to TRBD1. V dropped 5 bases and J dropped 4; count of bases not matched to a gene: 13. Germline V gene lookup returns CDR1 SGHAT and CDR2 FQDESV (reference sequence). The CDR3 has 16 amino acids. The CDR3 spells CASSRQGRLESTEAFF. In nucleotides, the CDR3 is TGTGCCAGCAGCCGACAGGGTAGGCTTGAGAGCACTGAAGCTTTCTTT. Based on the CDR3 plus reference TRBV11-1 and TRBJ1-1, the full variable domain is EAEVAQSPRYKITEKSQAVAFWCDPISGHATLYWYRQILGQGPELLVQFQDESVVDDSQLPKDRFSAERLKGVDSTLKIQPAELGDSAMYLCASSRQGRLESTEAFFGQGTRLTVV.

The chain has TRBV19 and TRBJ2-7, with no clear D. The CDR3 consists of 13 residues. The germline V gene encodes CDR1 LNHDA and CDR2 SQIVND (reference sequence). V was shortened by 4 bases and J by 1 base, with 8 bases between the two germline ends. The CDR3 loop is CASSSDGSYEQYF. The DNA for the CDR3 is TGTGCCAGTAGTAGTGACGGGTCCTACGAGCAGTACTTC. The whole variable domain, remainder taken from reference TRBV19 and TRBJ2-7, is DGGITQSPKYLFRKEGQNVTLSCEQNLNHDAMYWYRQDPGQGLRLIYYSQIVNDFQKGDIAEGYSVSREKKESFPLTVTSAQKNPTAFYLCASSSDGSYEQYFGPGTRLTVT.

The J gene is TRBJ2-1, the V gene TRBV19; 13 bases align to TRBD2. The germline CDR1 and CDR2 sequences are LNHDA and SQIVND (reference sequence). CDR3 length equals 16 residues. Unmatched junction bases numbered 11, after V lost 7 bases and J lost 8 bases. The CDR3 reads CASTRFGLAGEDEQFF. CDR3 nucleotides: TGTGCCAGTACTCGATTTGGACTAGCGGGAGAAGATGAGCAGTTCTTC.

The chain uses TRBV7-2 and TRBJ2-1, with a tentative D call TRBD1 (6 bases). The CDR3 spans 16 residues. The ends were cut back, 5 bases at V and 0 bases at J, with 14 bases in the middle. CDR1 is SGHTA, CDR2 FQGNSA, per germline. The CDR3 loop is CASSRLGAGSYNEQFF. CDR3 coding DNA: TGTGCCAGCAGCAGGTTGGGGGCGGGCTCCTACAATGAGCAGTTCTTC.

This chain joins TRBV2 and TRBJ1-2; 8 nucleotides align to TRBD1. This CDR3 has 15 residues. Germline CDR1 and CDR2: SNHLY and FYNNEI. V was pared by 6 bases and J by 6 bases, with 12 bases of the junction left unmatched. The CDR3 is CASRLDLTGGNGYTF. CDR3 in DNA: TGTGCCAGCAGACTTGACCTAACAGGGGGAAATGGCTACACCTTC.